This passage covers 13 T cell receptor beta chains from one sample sequenced in a study of blood T cell repertoires in COVID-19 (dated by TCRdb to the early 2020s). The method was the immunoSEQ multiplex PCR assay. The immuneACCESS repertoire file appears here via TCRdb, limited to in-frame rearrangements. These files lack a portion of the clones; in checked studies, under half of the deficit traces to unresolved V genes, and the cause of the others is not known. A total of about 75,000 clones appear in this sample, more than 70% of them only once. Of the sample, about 20% falls within the top ten clones. Sequencing was done on a sample of peripheral blood. The source is a human donor in a cohort sampled during active COVID-19.

The chain is built from TRBV7-9 and TRBJ2-7; weak D call: TRBD1 (5 bases). Germline V lookup: CDR1 SEHNR, CDR2 FQNEAQ (reference sequence). This CDR3 spans 14 amino acids. Trimming took off 4 bases at V and 0 bases at J, with 10 bases between the two ends. The CDR3 DNA sequence: TGTGCCAGCAGCTCCGCAGGGATCTCCTACGAGCAGTACTTC. Amino acids: CASSSAGISYEQYF.

This clone turned up a few times. The J gene is TRBJ2-1, the V gene TRBV9, with D possibly TRBD1 on 7 matching bases. Per the germline V gene, CDR1 is SGDLS and CDR2 is YYNGEE. This CDR3 is 15 amino acids long. With 3 bases removed from V and 4 bases from J, the gap between germline ends came to 14 bases. This CDR3 is CASSDAGQPYNEQFF. The CDR3 DNA is TGTGCCAGCAGCGATGCGGGACAGCCATACAATGAGCAGTTCTTC. Supplemented by reference TRBV9 and TRBJ2-1, the full variable domain reads DSGVTQTPKHLITATGQRVTLRCSPRSGDLSVYWYQQSLDQGLQFLIQYYNGEERAKGNILERFSAQQFPDLHSELNLSSLELGDSALYFCASSDAGQPYNEQFFGPGTRLTVL.

This chain links TRBV19 with TRBJ2-3, with 8 bases that match TRBD2. V lost 5 bases to trimming and J lost 0 bases; unmatched junction nucleotides: 7. The CDR3 loop spans 16 amino acids. Looked up from germline, CDR1 is LNHDA and CDR2 is SQIVND (reference sequence). The CDR3 nucleotides are TGTGCCAGTAGTTCAATAGCGGGGCCTAGCACAGATACGCAGTATTTT. It encodes CASSSIAGPSTDTQYF.

V usage is TRBV25-1 and J usage is TRBJ2-1; a weak D match, TRBD1 (7 bases). The CDR3 is 17 amino acids. V shed 4 bases and J shed 6 bases, with 22 bases lying between them. CDR1 MGHDK and CDR2 SYGVNS come from the germline V gene. CDR3 amino acids: CASSVNTGTAGGNEQFF. CDR3 DNA: TGTGCCAGCAGTGTAAATACCGGGACAGCCGGGGGCAATGAGCAGTTCTTC.

This chain connects TRBV29-1 to TRBJ2-1; a weak D match, TRBD1 (6 bases). Per the germline V gene, CDR1 is SQVTM and CDR2 is ANQGSEA. This CDR3 region has 14 residues. V shed 4 bases and J shed 1 base, with 11 bases lying between them. CDR3 bases: TGCAGCGTTGGACAAGGGGGATCCTACAATGAGCAGTTCTTC. This gives the protein CSVGQGGSYNEQFF.

This clone was recorded a few times. The V and J genes are TRBV21-1 and TRBJ1-5. TRBV21-1 is labeled a pseudogene. This CDR3 spans 11 amino acids. The chain's CDR3 is CASAEGQPQHF. Here the CDR3 DNA reads TGTGCCAGCGCAGAGGGCCAGCCCCAGCATTTT.

The rearrangement links TRBV14 to TRBJ1-3; D gene ambiguous. Germline CDR1 reads SGHDN; CDR2 reads FVKESK. Trimming left V 0 bases short and J 2 bases short, with 14 bases between. This CDR3 has 17 amino acids. CDR3: CASSQDLTHQPGNTIYF. DNA of the CDR3: TGTGCCAGCAGCCAAGATCTGACACACCAACCTGGAAACACCATATATTTT. Full variable domain (remainder filled in from reference TRBV14 and TRBJ1-3): EAGVTQFPSHSVIEKGQTVTLRCDPISGHDNLYWYRRVMGKEIKFLLHFVKESKQDESGMPNNRFLAERTGGTYSTLKVQPAELEDSGVYFCASSQDLTHQPGNTIYFGEGSWLTVV.

CDR3 protein: CASSSPGQVNSPLHF. The DNA of the CDR3 is TGTGCCAGTAGCTCTCCGGGACAAGTGAATTCACCCCTCCACTTT. The chain couples TRBV19 to TRBJ1-6; TRBD1 is a possible D gene (6 bases). Germline assignment: CDR1 LNHDA and CDR2 SQIVND (reference sequence). The CDR3 runs 15 residues. Trimming removed 6 bases from V and 7 bases from J, with 16 bases in between. Full variable domain (outside the CDR3, taken from reference TRBV19 and TRBJ1-6): DGGITQSPKYLFRKEGQNVTLSCEQNLNHDAMYWYRQDPGQGLRLIYYSQIVNDFQKGDIAEGYSVSREKKESFPLTVTSAQKNPTAFYLCASSSPGQVNSPLHFGNGTRLTVT.

This chain joins TRBV12-3 or TRBV12-4 and TRBJ1-2, with D tentatively TRBD1 (5 bases). V was clipped by 6 bases and J by 8 bases, with 13 bases between them. The CDR3 has 12 residues. CDR3 in DNA: TGTGCCAGCAGCCGTGGGGGAGGCGGCTACACCTTC. The encoded protein is CASSRGGGGYTF.

V gene TRBV4-1 combines with J gene TRBJ2-5, with a tentative D call TRBD2 (6 bases). Germline-derived CDR1 and CDR2 are MGHRA and YSYEKL. Trimming shortened V by 0 bases and J by 5 bases, and 13 bases separated the two germline ends. The CDR3 length is 15 residues. CDR3 sequence: CASSQDGRGMETQYF. The CDR3 DNA reads TGCGCCAGCAGCCAAGATGGGCGGGGTATGGAGACCCAGTACTTC.

The J gene is TRBJ2-5, the V gene TRBV6-5; 8 bases agree with TRBD2. The CDR3 has 16 residues. Looked up from germline, CDR1 is MNHEY and CDR2 is SVGAGI. Trimming took 4 bases from V and 5 from J; bases not matched to a gene: 12. CDR3 sequence: CASSSMGSGVLETQYF. The CDR3 DNA reads TGTGCCAGCAGTTCTATGGGTAGCGGGGTTTTGGAGACCCAGTACTTC.

J is TRBJ2-1 and V is TRBV6-5, with 13 nucleotides matching TRBD2. J gave up 4 bases and V 8 bases, and 5 bases lay outside the gene matches. Germline V gives CDR1 MNHEY, CDR2 SVGAGI. This CDR3 is built from 15 residues. CDR3 in amino acids: CASRTSGGPYNEQFF. CDR3 coding DNA: TGTGCCAGCCGGACTAGCGGGGGTCCTTACAATGAGCAGTTCTTC.

The genes are TRBV24-1 and TRBJ2-3; 7 nucleotides agree with TRBD2. Germline-derived CDR1 and CDR2 are KGHDR and SFDVKD. The CDR3 totals 16 residues. V lost 4 bases to trimming and J lost 5 bases; unmatched junction nucleotides: 11. This CDR3 is CATSDRLASGVDTQYF. The CDR3 bases are TGTGCCACCAGTGACCGACTTGCCAGCGGGGTAGATACGCAGTATTTT.